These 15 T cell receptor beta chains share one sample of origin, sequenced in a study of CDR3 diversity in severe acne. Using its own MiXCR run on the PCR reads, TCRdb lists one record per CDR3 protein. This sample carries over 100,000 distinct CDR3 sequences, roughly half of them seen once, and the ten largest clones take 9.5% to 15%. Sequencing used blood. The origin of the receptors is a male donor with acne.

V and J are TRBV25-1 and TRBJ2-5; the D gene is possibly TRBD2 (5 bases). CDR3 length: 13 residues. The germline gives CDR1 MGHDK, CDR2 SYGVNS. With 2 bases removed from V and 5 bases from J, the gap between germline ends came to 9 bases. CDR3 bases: TGTGCCAGCAGTGAACGGGGTCGGGAGACCCAGTACTTC. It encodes CASSERGRETQYF.

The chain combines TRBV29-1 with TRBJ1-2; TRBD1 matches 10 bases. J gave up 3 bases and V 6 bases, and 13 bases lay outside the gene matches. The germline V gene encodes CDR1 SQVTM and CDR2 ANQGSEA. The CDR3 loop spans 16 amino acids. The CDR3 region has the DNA TGCAGCGTACCGGGACAGGGGCGCTGGTTCGACTATGGCTACACCTTC. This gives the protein CSVPGQGRWFDYGYTF. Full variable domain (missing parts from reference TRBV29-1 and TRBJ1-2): SAVISQKPSRDICQRGTSLTIQCQVDSQVTMMFWYRQQPGQSLTLIATANQGSEATYESGFVIDKFPISRPNLTFSTLTVSNMSPEDSSIYLCSVPGQGRWFDYGYTFGSGTRLTVV.

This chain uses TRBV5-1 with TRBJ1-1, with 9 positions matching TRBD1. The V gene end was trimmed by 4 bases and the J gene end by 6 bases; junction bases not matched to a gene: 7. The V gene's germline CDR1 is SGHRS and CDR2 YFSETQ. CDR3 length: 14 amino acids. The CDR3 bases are TGCGCCAGCAGCCGGCCAGGGACAGGGCCTGAAGCTTTCTTT. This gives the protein CASSRPGTGPEAFF.

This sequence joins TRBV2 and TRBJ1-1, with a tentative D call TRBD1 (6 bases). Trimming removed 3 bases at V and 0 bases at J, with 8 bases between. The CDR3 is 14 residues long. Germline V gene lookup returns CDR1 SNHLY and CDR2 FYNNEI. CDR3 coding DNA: TGTGCCAGCAGTGAGAGGGGGATGAACACTGAAGCTTTCTTT. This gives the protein CASSERGMNTEAFF. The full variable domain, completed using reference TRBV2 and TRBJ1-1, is EPEVTQTPSHQVTQMGQEVILRCVPISNHLYFYWYRQILGQKVEFLVSFYNNEISEKSEIFDDQFSVERPDGSNFTLKIRSTKLEDSAMYFCASSERGMNTEAFFGQGTRLTVV.

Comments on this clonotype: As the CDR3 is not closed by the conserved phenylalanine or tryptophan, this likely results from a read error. The CDR3 spells CASSLVQGVAEAFS. DNA of the CDR3: TGCGCCAGCAGCTTGGTCCAGGGGGTGGCTGAAGCTTTCTCT. The V gene is TRBV5-1, the J gene TRBJ1-1; 7 bases match TRBD1. The CDR3 length is 14 residues. Germline values: CDR1 SGHRS, CDR2 YFSETQ. With V trimmed by 0 bases and J by 6 bases, 5 bases remained unmatched.

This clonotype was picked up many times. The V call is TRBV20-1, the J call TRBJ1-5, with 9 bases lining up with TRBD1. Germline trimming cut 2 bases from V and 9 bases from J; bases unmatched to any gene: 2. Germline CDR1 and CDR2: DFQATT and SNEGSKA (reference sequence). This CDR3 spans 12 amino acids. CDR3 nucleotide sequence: TGCAGTGCTAGACCGGGACAGGGGCCCCAGCATTTT. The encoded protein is CSARPGQGPQHF.

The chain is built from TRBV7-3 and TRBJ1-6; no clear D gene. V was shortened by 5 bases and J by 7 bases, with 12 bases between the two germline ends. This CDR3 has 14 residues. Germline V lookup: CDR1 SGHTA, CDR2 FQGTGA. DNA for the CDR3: TGTGCCAGCAGCCGCGACGTCTCCAATTCACCCCTCCACTTT. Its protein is CASSRDVSNSPLHF.

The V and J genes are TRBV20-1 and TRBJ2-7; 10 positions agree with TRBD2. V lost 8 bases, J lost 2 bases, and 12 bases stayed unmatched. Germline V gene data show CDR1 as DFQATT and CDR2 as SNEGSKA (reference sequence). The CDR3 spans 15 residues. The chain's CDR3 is CSSGTSEANPYEQYF. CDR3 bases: TGCAGTTCCGGGACTAGCGAGGCGAATCCCTACGAGCAGTACTTC.

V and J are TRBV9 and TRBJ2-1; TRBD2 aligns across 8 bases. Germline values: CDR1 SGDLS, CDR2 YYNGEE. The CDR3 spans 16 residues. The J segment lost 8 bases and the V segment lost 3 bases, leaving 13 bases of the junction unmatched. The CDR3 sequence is CASSASNSGRTDEQFF. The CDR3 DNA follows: TGTGCCAGCAGCGCCAGTAACAGCGGGAGAACCGATGAGCAGTTCTTC. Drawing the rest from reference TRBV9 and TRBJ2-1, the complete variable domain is DSGVTQTPKHLITATGQRVTLRCSPRSGDLSVYWYQQSLDQGLQFLIQYYNGEERAKGNILERFSAQQFPDLHSELNLSSLELGDSALYFCASSASNSGRTDEQFFGPGTRLTVL.

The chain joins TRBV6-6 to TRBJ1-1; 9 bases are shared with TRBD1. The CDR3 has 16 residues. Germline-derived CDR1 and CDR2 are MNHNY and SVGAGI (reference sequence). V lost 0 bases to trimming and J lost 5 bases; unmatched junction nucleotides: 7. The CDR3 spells CASSYSPRTGVTEAFF. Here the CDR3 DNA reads TGTGCCAGCAGTTACTCGCCCAGGACAGGGGTGACTGAAGCTTTCTTT.

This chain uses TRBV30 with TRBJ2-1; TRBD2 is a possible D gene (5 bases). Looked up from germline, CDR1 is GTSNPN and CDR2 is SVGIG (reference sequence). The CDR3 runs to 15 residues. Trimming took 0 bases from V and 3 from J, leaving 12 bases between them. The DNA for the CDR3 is TGTGCCTGGAGTGTAGGGCTAGCTGGCTACAATGAGCAGTTCTTC. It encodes CAWSVGLAGYNEQFF.

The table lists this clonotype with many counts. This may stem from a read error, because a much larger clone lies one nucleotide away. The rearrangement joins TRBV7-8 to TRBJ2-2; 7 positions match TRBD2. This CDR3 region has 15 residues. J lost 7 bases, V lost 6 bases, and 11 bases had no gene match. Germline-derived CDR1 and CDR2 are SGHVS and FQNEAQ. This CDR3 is CASRDSGWANGELFF. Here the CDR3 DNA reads TGTGCCAGCAGGGATAGCGGGTGGGCCAACGGGGAGCTGTTTTTT.

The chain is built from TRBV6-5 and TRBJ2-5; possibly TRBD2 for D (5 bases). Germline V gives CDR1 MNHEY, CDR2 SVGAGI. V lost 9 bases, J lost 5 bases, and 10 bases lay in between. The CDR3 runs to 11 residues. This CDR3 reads CASKRAETQYF. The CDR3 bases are TGTGCCAGTAAGAGGGCTGAGACCCAGTACTTC.

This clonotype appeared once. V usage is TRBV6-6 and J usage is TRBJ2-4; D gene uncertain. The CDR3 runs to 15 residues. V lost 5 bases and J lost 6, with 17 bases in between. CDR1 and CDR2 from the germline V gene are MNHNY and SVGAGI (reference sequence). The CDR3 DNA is TGTGCCAGCAGTAACCCACAGAGGTCTGGAAACATTCAGTACTTC. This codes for CASSNPQRSGNIQYF.

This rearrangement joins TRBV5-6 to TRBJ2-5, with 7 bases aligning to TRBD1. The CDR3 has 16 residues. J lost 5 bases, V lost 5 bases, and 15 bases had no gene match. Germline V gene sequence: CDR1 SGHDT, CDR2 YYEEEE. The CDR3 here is CASSKQGRLPLETQYF. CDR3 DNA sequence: TGTGCCAGCAGTAAACAGGGGCGACTCCCTCTTGAGACCCAGTACTTC.